The 17 T cell receptor beta chains reported below all come from one sample, sequenced in a study of response to subunit inactivated influenza vaccine. TCRdb independently ran MiXCR on the RT-PCR reads; one entry per CDR3 protein. The data hold 540,000 or so distinct CDR3 sequences, with roughly 13% observed a single time. Here the sequenced sample was PBMCs from blood, taken more than 35 days after vaccination. These receptors were taken from a man between 45 and 60 years old who received an inactivated influenza vaccine.

The rearrangement joins TRBV5-1 to TRBJ1-1; the match to TRBD1 covers 9 bases. The V gene's germline CDR1 is SGHRS and CDR2 YFSETQ. The CDR3 runs to 18 residues. V trimming: 5 bases; J trimming: 0 bases; junction bases outside the gene matches: 14. The CDR3 region has the DNA TGCGCCAGCAGATATACCGGGACAGGGTACTTAATGAACACTGAAGCTTTCTTT. It yields the protein CASRYTGTGYLMNTEAFF. Full variable domain (remainder filled in from reference TRBV5-1 and TRBJ1-1): KAGVTQTPRYLIKTRGQQVTLSCSPISGHRSVSWYQQTPGQGLQFLFEYFSETQRNKGNFPGRFSGRQFSNSRSEMNVSTLELGDSALYLCASRYTGTGYLMNTEAFFGQGTRLTVV.

The CDR3 DNA reads as TGTGCCAGCAGCCAAGAATTACCGGGACAGGGGGCGAACACCGGGGAGCTGTTTTTT. Amino acid sequence: CASSQELPGQGANTGELFF. The chain couples TRBV4-2 to TRBJ2-2, with 11 bases matching TRBD1. Germline CDR1 and CDR2: LGHNA and YNFKEQ. The V gene end was trimmed by 0 bases and the J gene end by 0 bases; junction bases not matched to a gene: 6. This CDR3 has 19 residues.

This clonotype came up a few times. This chain uses TRBV7-2 with TRBJ2-7, with 10 bases lining up with TRBD2. The CDR3 totals 17 residues. Trimming cost V 1 base and J 1 base; bases outside gene matches: 7. The V gene's germline CDR1 is SGHTA and CDR2 FQGNSA. The CDR3 spells CASSLGGLLAGSYEQYF. In nucleotides, the CDR3 is TGTGCCAGCAGCTTAGGCGGTTTACTAGCGGGGTCCTACGAGCAGTACTTC.

The J gene is TRBJ2-7, the V gene TRBV28; 9 bases agree with TRBD1. The CDR3 has 14 amino acids. V was pared by 6 bases and J by 2 bases, with 5 bases of the junction left unmatched. Germline V gene data show CDR1 as MDHEN and CDR2 as SYDVKM. The DNA for the CDR3 is TGTGCCAGCAGAACACAGGGGGCTGCCTACGAGCAGTACTTC. It specifies CASRTQGAAYEQYF.

Many counts were recorded for this clonotype. This sequence joins TRBV28 and TRBJ2-3; TRBD1 agrees at 10 bases. In germline, CDR1 is MDHEN, CDR2 SYDVKM. This CDR3 has 16 residues. After removal of 2 bases from V and 1 base from J, the junction contained 3 bases not matched to a gene. The CDR3 region has the DNA TGTGCCAGCAGTTTAACCGGGACAGGGGGCACAGATACGCAGTATTTT. It encodes CASSLTGTGGTDTQYF.

This chain connects TRBV4-2 to TRBJ2-3; D might be TRBD1 (5 bases). Trimming removed 1 base from V and 0 bases from J, with 11 bases in between. The CDR3 consists of 16 residues. Per the germline V gene, CDR1 is LGHNA and CDR2 is YNFKEQ. The CDR3 reads CASSQGWGTSTDTQYF. Here the CDR3 DNA reads TGTGCCAGCAGCCAAGGGTGGGGCACTAGCACAGATACGCAGTATTTT.

The rearrangement links TRBV20-1 to TRBJ1-5, with 7 bases that match TRBD1. Germline CDR1 DFQATT, CDR2 SNEGSKA (reference sequence). There are 13 residues in the CDR3. With V trimmed by 1 base and J by 8 bases, 5 bases remained unmatched. This chain's CDR3 is CSARVPGGEPQHF. For the CDR3, the DNA is TGCAGTGCTAGAGTCCCAGGGGGAGAGCCCCAGCATTTT.

The table lists this clonotype with a few counts. The V and J genes are TRBV7-2 and TRBJ2-1, with TRBD2 identical over 10 bases. Germline assignment: CDR1 SGHTA and CDR2 FQGNSA. This CDR3 is built from 15 residues. The V and J ends lost 3 bases and 9 bases, in that order; junction bases with no gene match: 8. The CDR3 here is CASSFQAGGPFEQFF. The CDR3 DNA reads TGTGCCAGCAGCTTCCAAGCGGGGGGGCCTTTTGAGCAGTTCTTC. Full variable domain (remainder filled in from reference TRBV7-2 and TRBJ2-1): GAGVSQSPSNKVTEKGKDVELRCDPISGHTALYWYRQSLGQGLEFLIYFQGNSAPDKSGLPSDRFSAERTGGSVSTLTIQRTQQEDSAVYLCASSFQAGGPFEQFFGPGTRLTVL.

This clonotype came up once. V usage is TRBV18 and J usage is TRBJ2-3, with D unclear. V lost 2 bases to trimming and J lost 4 bases, with 7 bases between them. This CDR3 has 13 residues. CDR1 and CDR2 (germline): KGHSH, LQKENI. The CDR3, as DNA: TGTGCCAGCTCACCATCAAGGTCAGATACGCAGTATTTT. Protein product: CASSPSRSDTQYF.

The rearrangement uses TRBV5-1 and TRBJ1-4; D might be TRBD1 (6 bases). The CDR3 is 14 residues long. The ends were cut back, 4 bases at V and 4 bases at J, with 11 bases in the middle. Per the germline V gene, CDR1 is SGHRS and CDR2 is YFSETQ. The CDR3 bases are TGCGCCAGCAGCCCGGGACACCTTAATGAAAAACTGTTTTTT. Translated: CASSPGHLNEKLFF.

This clonotype came up a few times. The chain combines TRBV20-1 with TRBJ1-5; D ambiguous. Trimming removed 4 bases at V and 7 bases at J, with 14 bases between. The CDR3 has 13 residues. Germline V gene data show CDR1 as DFQATT and CDR2 as SNEGSKA (reference sequence). The CDR3 sequence is CSATQRIRQPQHF. CDR3 sequence (DNA): TGCAGTGCTACGCAGAGGATCCGGCAGCCCCAGCATTTT.

This clonotype was counted ten times or more. The chain carries TRBV10-3 and TRBJ2-7; the match to TRBD1 covers 7 bases. Losses at the gene ends were 3 bases for V and 4 bases for J; bases not matched to a gene: 9. The V gene's germline CDR1 is ENHRY and CDR2 SYGVKD. This CDR3 has 15 residues. CDR3 nucleotides: TGTGCCATCAGTGAAGACCGGGACAGAGAATACGAGCAGTACTTC. Protein sequence: CAISEDRDREYEQYF.

The genes are TRBV20-1 and TRBJ2-7, with D possibly TRBD2 on 5 matching bases. This CDR3 has 16 residues. V lost 3 bases to trimming and J lost 0 bases, with 18 bases between them. Germline V gene data show CDR1 as DFQATT and CDR2 as SNEGSKA (reference sequence). The CDR3 protein is CSARPLERTSSYEQYF. For the CDR3, the DNA is TGCAGTGCTAGGCCCTTAGAGCGGACGAGCTCCTACGAGCAGTACTTC.

This clonotype was detected ten times or more. The chain uses TRBV14 and TRBJ2-3; D gene unclear. This CDR3 contains 16 residues. The germline CDR1 and CDR2 sequences are SGHDN and FVKESK. The V end was cut by 0 bases, the J end by 2 bases, with 12 bases between. This CDR3 is CASSQDMAANTDTQYF. The CDR3 DNA reads as TGTGCCAGCAGCCAAGATATGGCAGCAAACACAGATACGCAGTATTTT. Based on the CDR3 plus reference TRBV14 and TRBJ2-3, the full variable domain is EAGVTQFPSHSVIEKGQTVTLRCDPISGHDNLYWYRRVMGKEIKFLLHFVKESKQDESGMPNNRFLAERTGGTYSTLKVQPAELEDSGVYFCASSQDMAANTDTQYFGPGTRLTVL.

At least ten counts were recorded for this clonotype. The rearrangement links TRBV20-1 to TRBJ2-5, with 12 bases identical to TRBD2. Per germline, CDR1 DFQATT and CDR2 SNEGSKA (reference sequence). V lost 3 bases, J lost 4 bases, and 6 bases stayed unmatched. The CDR3 spans 15 residues. Here the CDR3 reads CSASPSGGARETQYF. The CDR3, as DNA: TGCAGTGCTAGTCCTAGCGGGGGGGCACGAGAGACCCAGTACTTC.

This clonotype was detected only a few times. V usage is TRBV7-2 and J usage is TRBJ2-3; 8 positions match TRBD2. Trimming at V came to 2 bases and at J to 0 bases, leaving 4 bases not matched to a gene. The CDR3 has 16 residues. The germline V gene encodes CDR1 SGHTA and CDR2 FQGNSA. The CDR3, as DNA: TGTGCCAGCAGCTTAATATCTAGCGGGAGCACAGATACGCAGTATTTT. Protein product: CASSLISSGSTDTQYF. Full variable domain (missing parts from reference TRBV7-2 and TRBJ2-3): GAGVSQSPSNKVTEKGKDVELRCDPISGHTALYWYRQSLGQGLEFLIYFQGNSAPDKSGLPSDRFSAERTGGSVSTLTIQRTQQEDSAVYLCASSLISSGSTDTQYFGPGTRLTVL.

This clonotype was seen more than once but under ten times. This chain uses TRBV6-6 with TRBJ2-7; D might be TRBD1 (6 bases). Germline V CDR1 and CDR2: MNHNY, SVGAGI (reference sequence). This CDR3 spans 12 amino acids. Trimming pared 5 bases from V and 10 bases from J, leaving 15 bases between. For the CDR3, the DNA is TGTGCCAGCAGTCCCGGGACATCGAAACAGTACTTC. This codes for CASSPGTSKQYF.